The 30 T cell receptor beta chains listed next were all sequenced from one sample in a study of CD4+ T cells in melanoma (dated by TCRdb to the early 2020s). The receptor library was made with the immunoSEQ multiplex PCR assay. TCRdb retrieved this table from immuneACCESS and kept in-frame rearrangements only. Not all clones are present; in checked studies, unresolved V genes account for under half, and no reason is known for the remainder. For this sample the table gives some 20,000 clones, of which roughly 85% were detected only once. The ten most abundant clones make up around 4.7% of the sample. The sequenced sample was cells from a culture (not recorded whether cultured in vitro). The receptors were sampled from a human donor with melanoma.

This chain links TRBV29-1 with TRBJ1-4; D not resolved. V lost 6 bases and J lost 5, with 13 bases in between. The CDR3 length is 13 residues. Germline loops: CDR1 SQVTM, CDR2 ANQGSEA. CDR3 nucleotides: TGCAGCGTCATATTACCGGGGAATGAAAAACTGTTTTTT. Its translation is CSVILPGNEKLFF. Full variable domain (missing parts from reference TRBV29-1 and TRBJ1-4): SAVISQKPSRDICQRGTSLTIQCQVDSQVTMMFWYRQQPGQSLTLIATANQGSEATYESGFVIDKFPISRPNLTFSTLTVSNMSPEDSSIYLCSVILPGNEKLFFGSGTQLSVL.

The V and J genes are TRBV7-3 and TRBJ1-1, with D hard to call. This CDR3 is 15 amino acids long. The germline V and J ends were trimmed by 1 base and 1 base, with 10 bases remaining between them. Germline V gives CDR1 SGHTA, CDR2 FQGTGA. DNA for the CDR3: TGTGCCAGCAGCTTAAACAGTGCTCGGAACACTGAAGCTTTCTTT. Protein sequence: CASSLNSARNTEAFF.

The rearrangement uses TRBV6-6 and TRBJ1-1; 7 nucleotides line up with TRBD1. This CDR3 contains 15 residues. J lost 4 bases, V lost 6 bases, and 11 bases had no gene match. The V gene's germline CDR1 is MNHNY and CDR2 SVGAGI (reference sequence). As DNA, the CDR3 is TGTGCCAGCAGCCCAGGGGGAGGGTATACCACTGAAGCTTTCTTT. Its translation is CASSPGGGYTTEAFF.

J is TRBJ2-3 and V is TRBV29-1; D gene uncertain. V shed 1 base and J shed 1 base, with 18 bases lying between them. Germline V gene data show CDR1 as SQVTM and CDR2 as ANQGSEA. CDR3 length: 17 amino acids. This CDR3 is CSVEGSSQTLGTDTQYF. The CDR3 coding sequence is TGCAGCGTTGAAGGTTCAAGCCAGACCCTCGGCACAGATACGCAGTATTTT.

This chain connects TRBV27 to TRBJ1-1; D call uncertain. The V end was cut by 2 bases, the J end by 7 bases, with 14 bases between. This CDR3 spans 14 amino acids. The germline V gene has CDR1 MNHEY and CDR2 SMNVEV (reference sequence). In DNA, the CDR3 is TGTGCCAGCAGTTTAGACCGAACCTCGTTTGAAGCTTTCTTT. Translated: CASSLDRTSFEAFF.

The chain recombines TRBV18 with TRBJ1-5; tentatively, D is TRBD1 (6 bases). CDR1 is KGHSH, CDR2 LQKENI, per germline. V shed 6 bases and J shed 7 bases, with 13 bases lying between them. This CDR3 comprises 13 residues. The DNA for the CDR3 is TGTGCCAGCTCGCTGCAGGGGATGCAGCCCCAGCATTTT. The encoded protein is CASSLQGMQPQHF.

This chain links TRBV6-1 with TRBJ2-3; 9 nucleotides line up with TRBD2. Germline assignment: CDR1 MNHNS and CDR2 SASEGT. This CDR3 is 17 amino acids long. J lost 2 bases, V lost 2 bases, and 8 bases had no gene match. CDR3 amino acids: CASSERFLAGTTDTQYF. DNA of the CDR3: TGTGCCAGCAGTGAACGGTTTCTAGCGGGGACCACAGATACGCAGTATTTT.

This clone was observed a single time. The chain couples TRBV2 to TRBJ2-1; D may be TRBD1 (5 bases). The V and J ends lost 4 bases and 9 bases respectively, with 13 bases between them. The germline CDR1 and CDR2 sequences are SNHLY and FYNNEI. This CDR3 spans 13 amino acids. CDR3 region: CASSVRVGVEQFF. CDR3 sequence (DNA): TGTGCCAGCAGTGTTCGGGTAGGGGTTGAGCAGTTCTTC.

The chain combines TRBV4-1 with TRBJ2-3; D is unclear. Germline CDR1 reads MGHRA; CDR2 reads YSYEKL. This CDR3 is 13 amino acids long. V was trimmed by 2 bases and J by 8 bases, leaving 11 bases between them. The CDR3 loop reads CASSQSSQGTQYF. CDR3 nucleotides: TGCGCCAGCAGCCAATCCAGTCAAGGTACGCAGTATTTT.

As DNA, the CDR3 is TGTGCCAGCAGCGGAACCCTTTCGGCTGAAGCTTTCTTT. Protein: CASSGTLSAEAFF. The rearrangement joins TRBV9 to TRBJ1-1; unclear D gene. Trimming pared 3 bases from V and 6 bases from J, leaving 12 bases between. CDR1 is SGDLS, CDR2 YYNGEE, per germline. This CDR3 comprises 13 residues.

V gene TRBV5-1 combines with J gene TRBJ2-5; the match to TRBD2 covers 10 bases. The CDR3 contains 14 residues. Germline V gene lookup returns CDR1 SGHRS and CDR2 YFSETQ. The V and J ends lost 3 bases and 7 bases, in that order; junction bases with no gene match: 6. Here the CDR3 DNA reads TGCGCCAGCAGCTCCGGGGCTAGCGGGGGGACCCAGTACTTC. Its translation: CASSSGASGGTQYF. The whole variable domain, remainder taken from reference TRBV5-1 and TRBJ2-5, is KAGVTQTPRYLIKTRGQQVTLSCSPISGHRSVSWYQQTPGQGLQFLFEYFSETQRNKGNFPGRFSGRQFSNSRSEMNVSTLELGDSALYLCASSSGASGGTQYFGPGTRLLVL.

The V and J genes are TRBV9 and TRBJ2-5; 10 nucleotides match TRBD1. The V gene's germline CDR1 is SGDLS and CDR2 YYNGEE. Unmatched junction bases numbered 4, after V lost 0 bases and J lost 2 bases. The CDR3 totals 16 residues. The CDR3 region is CASSVAGQGRQETQYF. Here the CDR3 DNA reads TGTGCCAGCAGCGTAGCGGGACAGGGGAGGCAAGAGACCCAGTACTTC.

The rearrangement joins TRBV6-5 to TRBJ1-3; D is uncertain. Trimming removed 2 bases from V and 4 bases from J, with 12 bases in between. This CDR3 has 15 residues. Germline lookup yields CDR1 MNHEY and CDR2 SVGAGI. CDR3 DNA: TGTGCCAGCAGTTACGGTTGGGGTCCCGGAAACACCATATATTTT. This encodes CASSYGWGPGNTIYF.

The chain combines TRBV2 with TRBJ2-5, with TRBD2 matching 9 bases. The germline V gene has CDR1 SNHLY and CDR2 FYNNEI. The J segment lost 5 bases and the V segment lost 2 bases, leaving 6 bases of the junction unmatched. The CDR3 totals 15 residues. CDR3 sequence (DNA): TGTGCCAGCAGTGAAATTAGCGGGGGACGGGAGACCCAGTACTTC. Translating gives CASSEISGGRETQYF.

The chain links TRBV18 to TRBJ1-2; 11 bases are shared with TRBD1. Germline CDR1 is KGHSH and CDR2 is LQKENI. V trimming: 5 bases; J trimming: 7 bases; junction bases outside the gene matches: 18. This CDR3 spans 18 amino acids. Here the CDR3 reads CASSDQRTGGANEGGYTF. CDR3 nucleotide sequence: TGTGCCAGCTCAGATCAACGGACAGGGGGCGCGAATGAAGGTGGCTACACCTTC.

The V gene is TRBV5-1, the J gene TRBJ2-1; D call uncertain. Germline CDR1 and CDR2: SGHRS and YFSETQ. The CDR3 spans 18 residues. V was clipped by 2 bases and J by 0 bases, with 18 bases between them. The CDR3 loop reads CASSFGSSLGSSYNEQFF. The CDR3 DNA is TGCGCCAGCAGCTTTGGGTCATCCCTCGGAAGCTCCTACAATGAGCAGTTCTTC.

V and J are TRBV4-1 and TRBJ1-6; TRBD1 agrees at 8 bases. The CDR3 is 18 residues long. V dropped 0 bases and J dropped 0; count of bases not matched to a gene: 4. Germline loops: CDR1 MGHRA, CDR2 YSYEKL. As DNA, the CDR3 is TGCGCCAGCAGCCAAGACAGGGGGCAAAGCTCCTATAATTCACCCCTCCACTTT. It is translated as CASSQDRGQSSYNSPLHF.

This clone was recorded once. This chain connects TRBV15 to TRBJ1-1, with 7 bases matching TRBD1. This CDR3 contains 14 residues. With 9 bases clipped from V and 1 base from J, the junction kept 8 bases outside the gene matches. Germline lookup yields CDR1 LNHNV and CDR2 YYDKDF (reference sequence). CDR3 DNA sequence: TGTGCCACTACTCAACGGACAGGGAACACTGAAGCTTTCTTT. It translates to CATTQRTGNTEAFF.

The V and J genes are TRBV5-1 and TRBJ2-7; TRBD2 aligns across 9 bases. CDR1 SGHRS and CDR2 YFSETQ come from the germline V gene. With V trimmed by 0 bases and J by 0 bases, 7 bases remained unmatched. This CDR3 contains 17 residues. The CDR3 DNA reads as TGCGCCAGCAGCTTGGAAATTTTAGCGGGGGCCTCCTACGAGCAGTACTTC. Amino acids: CASSLEILAGASYEQYF.

This clone was seen once. V usage is TRBV29-1 and J usage is TRBJ1-1; 9 positions match TRBD1. The CDR3 runs to 15 residues. The junction had 10 bases not matched to a gene; V was cut back by 7 bases and J by 1 base. Germline lookup yields CDR1 SQVTM and CDR2 ANQGSEA. The CDR3 region has the DNA TGCAGCGCCTGGAATCCGGGACAGGGGAACACTGAAGCTTTCTTT. Its protein product is CSAWNPGQGNTEAFF.

The count of this clone is one. This chain joins TRBV6-5 and TRBJ1-1, with 9 nucleotides matching TRBD1. The CDR3 has 14 amino acids. Germline lookup yields CDR1 MNHEY and CDR2 SVGAGI. V shed 2 bases, J shed 5 bases, and the junction held 3 bases outside the gene matches. The CDR3 region is CASSYHGQGTEAFF. In nucleotides, the CDR3 is TGTGCCAGCAGTTACCATGGACAGGGGACTGAAGCTTTCTTT.

The V and J genes are TRBV14 and TRBJ1-2; TRBD1 aligns across 9 bases. Germline assignment: CDR1 SGHDN and CDR2 FVKESK. The CDR3 runs 17 residues. V was clipped by 5 bases and J by 3 bases; unmatched bases: 13. The CDR3 DNA is TGTGCCAGCAGCTCGGGACAGGGACTAGGGGGTGACTATGGCTACACCTTC. It translates to CASSSGQGLGGDYGYTF.

The rearrangement joins TRBV19 to TRBJ1-1; no clear D gene. V shed 3 bases and J shed 1 base, with 9 bases lying between them. The length of the CDR3 is 14 residues. From germline, CDR1 is LNHDA and CDR2 SQIVND (reference sequence). For the CDR3, the DNA is TGTGCCAGTAGTATGAAGGGCTCGAACACTGAAGCTTTCTTT. It is translated as CASSMKGSNTEAFF.

V usage is TRBV4-1 and J usage is TRBJ2-1; D gene unclear. V lost 1 base and J 1 base, leaving 11 bases between the germline ends. Germline CDR1 reads MGHRA; CDR2 reads YSYEKL. The CDR3 is 16 residues long. This chain's CDR3 is CASSQGFSRSYNEQFF. The CDR3 bases are TGCGCCAGCAGCCAAGGGTTCAGTCGATCCTACAATGAGCAGTTCTTC.

This rearrangement joins TRBV7-8 to TRBJ2-7; unclear D gene. V lost 7 bases to trimming and J lost 1 base, with 11 bases between them. Germline V gives CDR1 SGHVS, CDR2 FQNEAQ. There are 13 residues in the CDR3. DNA of the CDR3: TGTGCCAGCACCCTTATGCGGTCCTACGAGCAGTACTTC. Translation gives CASTLMRSYEQYF.

This clone was counted a few times. The V call is TRBV6-1, the J call TRBJ2-7; 7 nucleotides agree with TRBD2. Trimming at V came to 0 bases and at J to 4 bases, leaving 3 bases not matched to a gene. The CDR3 has 14 residues. Germline assignment: CDR1 MNHNS and CDR2 SASEGT. CDR3 DNA: TGTGCCAGCAGTGAAGCCTCGGGGGGTTACGAGCAGTACTTC. This encodes CASSEASGGYEQYF.

This rearrangement joins TRBV2 to TRBJ2-2, with TRBD1 as a possible D gene (6 bases). V was trimmed by 8 bases and J by 6 bases, leaving 10 bases between them. Per germline, CDR1 SNHLY and CDR2 FYNNEI. This CDR3 has 12 amino acids. The chain's CDR3 is CASHRDAGELFF. In nucleotides, the CDR3 is TGTGCCAGCCACAGGGACGCCGGGGAGCTGTTTTTT. Supplemented by reference TRBV2 and TRBJ2-2, the full variable domain reads EPEVTQTPSHQVTQMGQEVILRCVPISNHLYFYWYRQILGQKVEFLVSFYNNEISEKSEIFDDQFSVERPDGSNFTLKIRSTKLEDSAMYFCASHRDAGELFFGEGSRLTVL.

The count of this clone is one. V gene TRBV11-2 combines with J gene TRBJ2-2; a possible D gene is TRBD2 (5 bases). The ends were cut back, 5 bases at V and 0 bases at J, with 16 bases in the middle. The length of the CDR3 is 17 residues. Germline lookup yields CDR1 SGHAT and CDR2 FQNNGV. The CDR3 DNA sequence: TGTGCCAGCAGCCCGGGATCTTGGGATACGAACACCGGGGAGCTGTTTTTT. Amino acid sequence: CASSPGSWDTNTGELFF. Variable domain in full (rest from reference TRBV11-2 and TRBJ2-2): EAGVAQSPRYKIIEKRQSVAFWCNPISGHATLYWYQQILGQGPKLLIQFQNNGVVDDSQLPKDRFSAERLKGVDSTLKIQPAKLEDSAVYLCASSPGSWDTNTGELFFGEGSRLTVL.

The CDR3 DNA is TGTGCCAGCACGACTCATGGAAAGGCAGAGACCCAGTACTTC. This translates into CASTTHGKAETQYF. The chain joins TRBV2 to TRBJ2-5; D is uncertain. This CDR3 is built from 14 residues. With 7 bases removed from V and 4 bases from J, the gap between germline ends came to 16 bases. In germline, CDR1 is SNHLY, CDR2 FYNNEI.

This sequence joins TRBV15 and TRBJ2-1, with 10 bases lining up with TRBD2. The CDR3 covers 19 residues. Per the germline V gene, CDR1 is LNHNV and CDR2 is YYDKDF (reference sequence). Germline trimming cut 3 bases from V and 0 bases from J; bases unmatched to any gene: 11. The CDR3 DNA is TGTGCCACCAGCAGGGACGCTCTAAAGCGGGGGGGCTCCTACAATGAGCAGTTCTTC. This encodes CATSRDALKRGGSYNEQFF.